The rows below give T cell receptor beta chains drawn from one sample of a study of blood T cells in healthy people across ages. TCRdb independently ran MiXCR on the 5' RACE reads; one entry per CDR3 protein. The repertoire includes about 1.8 million distinct CDR3 sequences, about 49% of them detected once, and about 2.1% sits in the top ten. Source material: blood. Every receptor here comes from a woman aged 40 to 49 in good health. Each CDR3 is given with its conserved first and last residue. Clone size is stated in some rows and not others, as once, few, many or a class when expanded.

CDR3 protein	V gene	J gene	CDR3 length	clone size
CASSFASGGVTDTQYF	TRBV5-1	TRBJ2-3	16	.
CASKEGGGTYEQYF	TRBV6-6	TRBJ2-7	14	.
CATSREATPGHQPQHF	TRBV15	TRBJ1-5	16	once
CASSLVTGYTEAFF	TRBV12-3/TRBV12-4	TRBJ1-1	14	.
CASSDYYEQFF	TRBV6-2/TRBV6-3	TRBJ2-1	11	.
CASSLPTNYGYTF	TRBV7-2	TRBJ1-2	13	few
CASSQATGGGDEQFF	TRBV4-3	TRBJ2-1	15	few
CASSFRQMNTEAFF	TRBV7-2	TRBJ1-1	14	few
CASSQGEGQVGGYTF	TRBV3-1	TRBJ1-2	15	few
CASIGGGSRDGYTF	TRBV2	TRBJ1-2	14	.
CASSKGAPHQETQYF	TRBV27	TRBJ2-5	15	.
CASSQDLVGRTYNEQFF	TRBV4-3	TRBJ2-1	17	.
CASSLGQINSPLHF	TRBV7-9	TRBJ1-6	14	many
CASSQETGATWGYTF	TRBV4-2	TRBJ1-2	15	few
CCVPGPTNYGYTF	TRBV20-1	TRBJ1-2	13	.
CASRQGRYNEQFF	TRBV28	TRBJ2-1	13	.
CASSQEGQRGVTQYF	TRBV4-3	TRBJ2-3	15	.
CASSQTGQENYEQYF	TRBV4-1	TRBJ2-7	15	.
CASSYSWYQETQYF	TRBV6-5	TRBJ2-5	14	few
CASSLMPGNTDTQYF	TRBV7-3	TRBJ2-3	15	.
CSASITTNYGYTF	TRBV20-1	TRBJ1-2	13	.
CSARASGVSETQYF	TRBV20-1	TRBJ2-5	14	.
CASRSVEGGLAHIQYF	TRBV6-2/TRBV6-3	TRBJ2-4	16	few
CSAGGRQYF	TRBV29-1	TRBJ2-3	9	once
CASSSPEAGYGYTF	TRBV12-3/TRBV12-4	TRBJ1-2	14	.
CASSDRTLLAPSPLHF	TRBV2	TRBJ1-6	16	.
CASSLGTKTTDTQYF	TRBV7-2	TRBJ2-3	15	once
CASSNDRGSGVNVLTF	TRBV9	TRBJ2-6	16	once
CASSLSVRGDDNEQFF	TRBV5-4	TRBJ2-1	16	.
CASSLALSDQPQHF	TRBV12-3/TRBV12-4	TRBJ1-5	14	.
CASSPTDSASYNEQFF	TRBV7-9	TRBJ2-1	16	.
CASSQDLGGPTRETQYF	TRBV4-2	TRBJ2-5	17	.
CASSPVDAGANVLTF	TRBV7-2	TRBJ2-6	15	.
CASSQALDSPLHF	TRBV4-1	TRBJ1-6	13	.
CASSTTNYEQYF	TRBV28	TRBJ2-7	12	.
CASSFGAVWGNTEAFF	TRBV11-2	TRBJ1-1	16	.